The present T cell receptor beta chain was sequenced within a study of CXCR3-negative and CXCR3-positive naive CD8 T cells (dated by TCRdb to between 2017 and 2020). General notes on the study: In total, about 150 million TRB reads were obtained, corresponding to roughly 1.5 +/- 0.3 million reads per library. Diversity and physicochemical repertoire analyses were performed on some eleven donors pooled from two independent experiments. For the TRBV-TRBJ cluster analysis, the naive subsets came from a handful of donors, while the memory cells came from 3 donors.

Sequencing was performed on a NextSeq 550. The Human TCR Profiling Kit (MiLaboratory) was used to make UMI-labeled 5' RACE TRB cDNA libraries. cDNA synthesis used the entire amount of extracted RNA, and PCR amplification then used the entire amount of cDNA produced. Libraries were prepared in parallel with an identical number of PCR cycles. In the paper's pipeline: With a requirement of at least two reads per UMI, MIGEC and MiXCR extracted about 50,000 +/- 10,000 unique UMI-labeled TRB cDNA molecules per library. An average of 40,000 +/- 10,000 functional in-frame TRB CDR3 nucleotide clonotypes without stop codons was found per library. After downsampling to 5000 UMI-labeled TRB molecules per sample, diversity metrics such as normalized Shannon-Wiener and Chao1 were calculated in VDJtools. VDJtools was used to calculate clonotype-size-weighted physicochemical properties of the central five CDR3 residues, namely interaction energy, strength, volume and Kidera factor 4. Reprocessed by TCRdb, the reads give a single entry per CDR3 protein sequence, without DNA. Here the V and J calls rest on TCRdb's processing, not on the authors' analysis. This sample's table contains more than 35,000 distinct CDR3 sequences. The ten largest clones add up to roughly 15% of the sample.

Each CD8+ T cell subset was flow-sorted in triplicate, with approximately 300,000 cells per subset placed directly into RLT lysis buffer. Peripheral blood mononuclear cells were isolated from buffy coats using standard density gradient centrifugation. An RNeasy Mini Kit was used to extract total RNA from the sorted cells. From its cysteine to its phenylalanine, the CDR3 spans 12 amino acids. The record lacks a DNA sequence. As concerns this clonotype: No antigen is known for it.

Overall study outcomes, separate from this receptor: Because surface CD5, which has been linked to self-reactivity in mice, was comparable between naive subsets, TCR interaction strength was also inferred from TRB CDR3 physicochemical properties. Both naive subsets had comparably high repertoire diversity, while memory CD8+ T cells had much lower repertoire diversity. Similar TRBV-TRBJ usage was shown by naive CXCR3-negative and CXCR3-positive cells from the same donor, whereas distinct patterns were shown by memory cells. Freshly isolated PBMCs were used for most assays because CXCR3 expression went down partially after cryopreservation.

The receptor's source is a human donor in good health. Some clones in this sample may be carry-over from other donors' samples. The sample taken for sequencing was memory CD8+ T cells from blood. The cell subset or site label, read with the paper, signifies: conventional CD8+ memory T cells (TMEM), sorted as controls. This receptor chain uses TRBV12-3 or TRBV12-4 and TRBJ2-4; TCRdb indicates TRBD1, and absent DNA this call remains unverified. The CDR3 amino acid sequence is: CASSFNWAPGYF.